Below, 4 T cell receptor beta chains from the same sample are listed, as sequenced in a study of control samples from healthy donors and cancer patients. Assay used: immunoSEQ multiplex PCR; TCRdb lists only in-frame clones, some missing. Among around 200,000 clones listed, 85% to 95% were seen once. Source material: blood. The receptors were sampled from a man between 18 and 29 years old in good health.

The chain couples TRBV7-8 to TRBJ1-3, with D perhaps matching TRBD1 (5 bases). The germline gives CDR1 SGHVS, CDR2 FQNEAQ. Trimming cost V 8 bases and J 8 bases, with 16 bases left between them. The CDR3 is made up of 13 amino acids. The CDR3 DNA reads TGTGCCAGCTTTGGGACGTCAAGCGACACCATATATTTT. The encoded protein is CASFGTSSDTIYF.

This rearrangement joins TRBV15 to TRBJ1-2; TRBD1 matches at 7 bases. CDR1 is LNHNV and CDR2 is YYDKDF in the germline V gene (reference sequence). The CDR3 spans 18 residues. V gave up 0 bases and J gave up 4 bases; unmatched junction bases: 14. CDR3 DNA: TGTGCCACCAGCAGAGATATAGGGACAGAGGTTAAAGGCTATGGCTACACCTTC. It is translated as CATSRDIGTEVKGYGYTF.

The chain has TRBV6-5 and TRBJ1-5, with D maybe TRBD1 (5 bases). The CDR3 totals 13 residues. V dropped 7 bases and J dropped 4 bases, with 11 bases sitting between them. Germline loops: CDR1 MNHEY, CDR2 SVGAGI. The DNA of the CDR3 is TGTGCCAGCACCCTCGGGGGTAATCAGCCCCAGCATTTT. This codes for CASTLGGNQPQHF.

The chain joins TRBV23-1 to TRBJ1-1; D not certain. Being an ORF, TRBV23-1 has a function that is uncertain. The CDR3 runs to 15 residues. V lost 3 bases to trimming and J lost 3 bases, with 14 bases between them. CDR3 DNA: TGCGCCAGCAGTCAGGACCCCCGGATTGACACTGAAGCTTTCTTT. Its protein product is CASSQDPRIDTEAFF.